The rows below give T cell receptor beta chains drawn from one sample of a study of T-cell memory formation after mild COVID-19. Via MiXCR, TCRdb re-called the 5' RACE reads, giving one row per CDR3 protein. The profile shows approximately 570,000 distinct CDR3 sequences, approximately 18% of them singletons. Sequenced input: PBMCs or a T cell subset sorted from them (not recorded which). Receptors originate from an adult woman who had mild COVID-19 (a few samples of this study predate the infection). Cell type and time point are not known. CDR3s include the opening cysteine and the closing phenylalanine or tryptophan. D genes are given only for firm matches.

TRBV6-1	-	TRBJ1-1	CASSEAYRRNTEAFF
TRBV10-3	TRBD1	TRBJ1-2	CAITWDPFISGTGKGYTF
TRBV6-6	-	TRBJ2-5	CASKVGETQYF
TRBV5-1	-	TRBJ2-7	CASSSGSGSYEQYF
TRBV4-1	-	TRBJ1-5	CASSQVEGTQPQHF
TRBV7-8	-	TRBJ2-7	CASTPTGGSYEQYF
TRBV6-4	TRBD1	TRBJ2-1	CASSEKTGASNEQFF
TRBV19	TRBD2	TRBJ2-1	CASSKLAGVNEQFF
TRBV29-1	-	TRBJ1-5	CSVGTDYQPQHF
TRBV4-1	-	TRBJ2-2	CASSRVGPLTGELFF
TRBV20-1	TRBD2	TRBJ2-1	CSARSPGGYNEQFF
TRBV2	TRBD1	TRBJ2-7	CASRDRTGSYEQYF
TRBV7-6	TRBD1	TRBJ2-2	CASSPRDRGFNTGELFF
TRBV9	-	TRBJ1-1	CASSVEGSSEAFF
TRBV7-2	-	TRBJ1-2	CASSPLGAGSGYTF
TRBV7-9	-	TRBJ2-5	CASSLGAGRASETQYF
TRBV5-1	TRBD1	TRBJ2-2	CASRRQGSNTGELFF
TRBV5-1	TRBD1	TRBJ1-6	CASSLDGQGAWNSPLHF
TRBV7-9	-	TRBJ2-7	CASSPEGRGGPYF
TRBV7-2	-	TRBJ2-6	CASSPRVAGANVLTF
TRBV20-1	TRBD1	TRBJ2-5	CSARRDRGETQYF
TRBV6-2/TRBV6-3	-	TRBJ1-1	CASSYAPYEAFF
TRBV12-3/TRBV12-4	-	TRBJ2-3	CASSSFRAADTQYF
TRBV12-3/TRBV12-4	-	TRBJ1-5	CASASATGSTYSNQPQHF
TRBV12-3/TRBV12-4	-	TRBJ2-5	CASSRGFETQYF
TRBV9	TRBD2	TRBJ2-1	CASSDSGGEINEQFF
TRBV19	TRBD2	TRBJ2-2	CASSIVAGGTGELFF
TRBV20-1	-	TRBJ2-1	CSAKDSRGYNEQFF
TRBV6-5	-	TRBJ2-7	CASSYSAASENTYEQYF
TRBV4-1	-	TRBJ2-7	CASSPYGTFSNEQYF
TRBV18	-	TRBJ2-1	CASSPPYDYHNEQFF
TRBV3-1	TRBD2	TRBJ2-1	CASSQRGGHNEQFF
TRBV11-3	TRBD2	TRBJ2-5	CASSSDSGEEETQYF
TRBV7-9	-	TRBJ2-3	CGGAASTDTQYF
TRBV7-2	TRBD1	TRBJ2-3	CASSLTGGSGTDTQYF
TRBV20-1	-	TRBJ2-1	CSARLGPQANEQFF
TRBV4-2	-	TRBJ1-5	CASSPMRQGGQPQHF
TRBV12-3/TRBV12-4	-	TRBJ2-2	CASSLDRINTGELFF
TRBV20-1	TRBD1	TRBJ1-3	CSARDRDRVGNTIYF
TRBV6-6	-	TRBJ1-5	CASQYALGNQPQHF
TRBV19	TRBD2	TRBJ2-1	CASSIDPGAGEEQFF
TRBV7-9	-	TRBJ2-1	CASSSTGGQFF
TRBV5-4	TRBD2	TRBJ2-7	CASSPRTSGGYEQYF
TRBV19	TRBD1	TRBJ2-5	CASSSLRQGARETQYF
TRBV19	-	TRBJ2-1	CASTPAWRITDGNEQFF
TRBV5-1	TRBD1	TRBJ1-1	CASSRTGGEAFF
TRBV5-1	-	TRBJ1-6	CASSTQGSSPLHF
TRBV5-1	TRBD2	TRBJ2-3	CASTWTSPPDTQYF
TRBV5-1	-	TRBJ2-2	CASTSTGVGTGELFF
TRBV7-2	-	TRBJ2-2	CASSTHLNTGELFF
TRBV12-3/TRBV12-4	-	TRBJ2-6	CASRFREQSGANVLTF
TRBV5-1	-	TRBJ1-5	CASSAEGNQPQHF
TRBV20-1	-	TRBJ2-2	CSARAWGGNTGELFF
TRBV11-2	-	TRBJ2-2	CASSPRPGDAGELFF
TRBV12-3/TRBV12-4	-	TRBJ2-7	CASSSSILTARPYEQYF
TRBV7-9	-	TRBJ2-1	CASSLMRLSSYNEQFF
TRBV7-6	-	TRBJ2-3	CASSLDMGRGGTDTQYF
TRBV2	TRBD1	TRBJ2-1	CASNNPRQGFDNEQFF
TRBV6-5	-	TRBJ2-1	CASSYSAPGSYNEQFF
TRBV6-2/TRBV6-3	-	TRBJ2-7	CASRTVYEQYF